The 14 T cell receptor beta chains below come from one sample, sequenced in a study of cytomegalovirus exposure and HLA in healthy donors. Researchers ran the PCR with 60 Vbeta and 13 Jbeta primers. Data came from immunoSEQ multiplex PCR; TCRdb stores just in-frame clones and leaves some out. This repertoire shows some 160,000 clones, around four fifths found once; its top ten account for less than 2%. Sequenced sample: PBMCs. The receptors come from a woman under 30 in good health and CMV-seronegative.

The rearrangement links TRBV28 to TRBJ2-3; D is uncertain. V was trimmed by 1 base and J by 4 bases, leaving 9 bases between them. CDR1 is MDHEN and CDR2 is SYDVKM in the germline V gene. This CDR3 is 14 amino acids long. The DNA for the CDR3 is TGTGCCAGCAGTTTATCTAGTCCCGCAGATACGCAGTATTTT. Residues: CASSLSSPADTQYF.

The CDR3 bases are TGTGCCAGCAGGCAGGACAGGAGCAATCAGCCCCAGCATTTT. As protein: CASRQDRSNQPQHF. V usage is TRBV2 and J usage is TRBJ1-5; 7 nucleotides agree with TRBD1. This CDR3 is 14 amino acids long. The V gene end was trimmed by 6 bases and the J gene end by 1 base; junction bases not matched to a gene: 3. Germline CDR1 and CDR2: SNHLY and FYNNEI.

This clone appeared once. The chain links TRBV2 to TRBJ1-2; D may be TRBD1 (6 bases). Trimming took off 6 bases at V and 1 base at J, with 27 bases between the two ends. The CDR3 is 19 amino acids. CDR1 and CDR2 from the germline V gene are SNHLY and FYNNEI. CDR3 in DNA: TGTGCCAGCAGGGAGGTGTTTGAGAGCCCGGGACACTATAACTATGGCTACACCTTC. Protein sequence: CASREVFESPGHYNYGYTF.

The chain combines TRBV4-1 with TRBJ1-2; a weak D match, TRBD1 (5 bases). V was cut by 2 bases and J by 4 bases, with 8 bases left in between. The CDR3 has 13 residues. Looked up from germline, CDR1 is MGHRA and CDR2 is YSYEKL. CDR3: CASSQQQGYGYTF. CDR3 nucleotides: TGCGCCAGCAGCCAACAGCAGGGCTATGGCTACACCTTC.

The chain couples TRBV25-1 to TRBJ1-2, with D perhaps TRBD1 (6 bases). The germline V and J ends were trimmed by 7 bases and 4 bases, with 10 bases remaining between them. Germline V CDR1 and CDR2: MGHDK, SYGVNS. The CDR3 runs 12 residues. The CDR3 sequence: CASTDSGYGYTF. The CDR3 DNA reads TGTGCCAGCACGGACAGCGGCTATGGCTACACCTTC.

The rearrangement joins TRBV10-2 to TRBJ1-1; no definite D call. The CDR3 runs to 13 residues. Trimming took off 1 base at V and 8 bases at J, with 11 bases between the two ends. CDR1 and CDR2 (germline): WSHSY, SAAADI. CDR3 bases: TGCGCCAGCAGTGAGTTAACAGCGGTAGAAGCTTTCTTT. Its translation is CASSELTAVEAFF.

V and J are TRBV2 and TRBJ1-1; TRBD1 matches at 9 bases. Germline CDR1 reads SNHLY; CDR2 reads FYNNEI. V trimming: 9 bases; J trimming: 8 bases; junction bases outside the gene matches: 7. The CDR3 contains 12 residues. CDR3 nucleotides: TGTGCCAGGGGCCGGGACAGGGAAGAAGCTTTCTTT. Its translation is CARGRDREEAFF. The variable domain in full, completed from reference TRBV2 and TRBJ1-1, reads EPEVTQTPSHQVTQMGQEVILRCVPISNHLYFYWYRQILGQKVEFLVSFYNNEISEKSEIFDDQFSVERPDGSNFTLKIRSTKLEDSAMYFCARGRDREEAFFGQGTRLTVV.

The J gene is TRBJ2-7, the V gene TRBV14, with D possibly matching TRBD1 (6 bases). The length of the CDR3 is 16 residues. V was shortened by 4 bases and J by 1 base, with 17 bases between the two germline ends. Germline V gene sequence: CDR1 SGHDN, CDR2 FVKESK. The CDR3 spells CASSPTRSTGSYEQYF. The CDR3 coding sequence is TGTGCCAGCAGCCCCACTCGCTCGACAGGTTCCTACGAGCAGTACTTC.

This chain joins TRBV5-4 and TRBJ2-5; 8 nucleotides agree with TRBD1. V shed 3 bases, J shed 0 bases, and the junction held 4 bases outside the gene matches. The CDR3 is 15 amino acids. CDR1 SGHNT and CDR2 YYREEE come from the germline V gene (reference sequence). The CDR3 region has the DNA TGTGCCAGCAGCTGGTGGGACAGGAACCAAGAGACCCAGTACTTC. Protein product: CASSWWDRNQETQYF. Based on the CDR3 plus reference TRBV5-4 and TRBJ2-5, the full variable domain is ETGVTQSPTHLIKTRGQQVTLRCSSQSGHNTVSWYQQALGQGPQFIFQYYREEENGRGNFPPRFSGLQFPNYSSELNVNALELDDSALYLCASSWWDRNQETQYFGPGTRLLVL.

Only one count was recorded for this clone. The rearrangement joins TRBV18 to TRBJ2-1, with a possible D match to TRBD2 (6 bases). CDR3 length equals 16 residues. Germline values: CDR1 KGHSH, CDR2 LQKENI. V shed 0 bases and J shed 0 bases, with 9 bases lying between them. CDR3 loop: CASSPPTGVSYNEQFF. The CDR3, as DNA: TGTGCCAGCTCACCACCTACGGGGGTCTCCTACAATGAGCAGTTCTTC. The full variable domain, rest sourced from reference TRBV18 and TRBJ2-1, is NAGVMQNPRHLVRRRGQEARLRCSPMKGHSHVYWYRQLPEEGLKFMVYLQKENIIDESGMPKERFSAEFPKEGPSILRIQQVVRGDSAAYFCASSPPTGVSYNEQFFGPGTRLTVL.

This clone occurred a few times. Other nucleotide sequences from this sample produce the same CDR3. The CDR3 loop is CASSPGQGGGYTF. For the CDR3, the DNA is TGTGCCAGCAGCCCGGGACAGGGTGGAGGCTACACCTTC. The chain combines TRBV7-2 with TRBJ1-2; 9 bases match TRBD1. CDR1 and CDR2 (germline): SGHTA, FQGNSA. This CDR3 is built from 13 residues. J was trimmed by 8 bases and V by 5 bases; bases with no gene match: 6.

The V and J genes are TRBV6-6 and TRBJ2-2, with 11 nucleotides matching TRBD2. In germline, CDR1 is MNHNY, CDR2 SVGAGI (reference sequence). The CDR3 contains 14 residues. V lost 6 bases, J lost 7 bases, and 4 bases stayed unmatched. The CDR3 region has the DNA TGTGCCAGCAGCACCGGGACTAGCGGCGGGGAGCTGTTTTTT. Protein product: CASSTGTSGGELFF.

This chain's CDR3 is CASRGQGAGGELFF. The CDR3, as DNA: TGTGCCAGCAGAGGACAGGGGGCAGGCGGGGAGCTGTTTTTT. The chain combines TRBV6-4 with TRBJ2-2, with 11 bases that match TRBD1. The CDR3 is made up of 14 amino acids. V was clipped by 6 bases and J by 7 bases; unmatched bases: 4. From germline, CDR1 is MRHNA and CDR2 SNTAGT.

The chain carries TRBV27 and TRBJ1-6; D perhaps matches TRBD1 (6 bases). The CDR3 contains 17 residues. V lost 6 bases to trimming and J lost 0 bases, with 15 bases between them. Germline values: CDR1 MNHEY, CDR2 SMNVEV (reference sequence). The CDR3 here is CASRLEGVSSYNSPLHF. CDR3 DNA: TGTGCCAGCAGGCTAGAGGGGGTGAGCTCCTATAATTCACCCCTCCACTTT.